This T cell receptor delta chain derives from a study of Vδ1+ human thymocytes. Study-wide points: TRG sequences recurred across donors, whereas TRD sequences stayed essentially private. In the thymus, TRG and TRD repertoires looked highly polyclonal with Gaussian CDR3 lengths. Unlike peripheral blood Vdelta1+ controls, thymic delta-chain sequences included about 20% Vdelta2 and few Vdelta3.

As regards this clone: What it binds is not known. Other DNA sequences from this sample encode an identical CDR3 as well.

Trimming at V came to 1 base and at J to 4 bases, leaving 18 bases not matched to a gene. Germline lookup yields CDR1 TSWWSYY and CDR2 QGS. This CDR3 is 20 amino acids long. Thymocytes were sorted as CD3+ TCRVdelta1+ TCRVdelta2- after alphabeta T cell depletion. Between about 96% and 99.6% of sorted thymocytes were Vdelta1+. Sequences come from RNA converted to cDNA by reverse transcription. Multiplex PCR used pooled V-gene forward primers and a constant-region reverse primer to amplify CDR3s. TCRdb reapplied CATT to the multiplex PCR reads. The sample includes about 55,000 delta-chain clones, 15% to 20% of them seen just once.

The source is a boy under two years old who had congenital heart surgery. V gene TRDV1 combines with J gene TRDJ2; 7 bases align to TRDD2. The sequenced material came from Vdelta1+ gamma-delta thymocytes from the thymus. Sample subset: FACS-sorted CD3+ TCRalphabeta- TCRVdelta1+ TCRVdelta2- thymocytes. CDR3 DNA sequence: TGTGCTCTTGGGGAACGGGTTATCTCAACTGCCCCTTCCTCGACAGCACAACTCTTCTTT. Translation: CALGERVISTAPSSTAQLFF.